A single sample gave rise to the 18 T cell receptor beta chains below, sequenced in a study of control samples from healthy donors and cancer patients. Sequencing was performed with immunoSEQ multiplex PCR; in TCRdb, only in-frame clones are kept and a portion is missing. The data show about 120,000 clones, approximately 87% seen once. The sequencing input was blood. The receptors shown here come from a man aged 25-45 years in good health.

This clone is a singleton in its sample. The gene calls are TRBV2 and TRBJ1-1, with D hard to call. This CDR3 comprises 13 residues. Germline V CDR1 and CDR2: SNHLY, FYNNEI. With 7 bases removed from V and 3 bases from J, the gap between germline ends came to 12 bases. In DNA form, the CDR3 reads TGTGCCAGCAAAGACACAACGGACACTGAAGCTTTCTTT. This sequence encodes CASKDTTDTEAFF. The whole variable domain, remainder taken from reference TRBV2 and TRBJ1-1, is EPEVTQTPSHQVTQMGQEVILRCVPISNHLYFYWYRQILGQKVEFLVSFYNNEISEKSEIFDDQFSVERPDGSNFTLKIRSTKLEDSAMYFCASKDTTDTEAFFGQGTRLTVV.

This clone was detected only a few times. V and J are TRBV5-1 and TRBJ2-5; 7 positions agree with TRBD2. The CDR3 consists of 17 residues. From germline, CDR1 is SGHRS and CDR2 YFSETQ. V lost 0 bases to trimming and J lost 7 bases; unmatched junction nucleotides: 15. CDR3 protein: CASSLAGGSWGDGTQYF. In DNA form, the CDR3 reads TGCGCCAGCAGCTTGGCCGGGGGGTCTTGGGGCGATGGGACCCAGTACTTC.

This clone came up once. This sequence joins TRBV28 and TRBJ2-7; D is ambiguous. The V gene's germline CDR1 is MDHEN and CDR2 SYDVKM. V was trimmed by 4 bases and J by 2 bases, leaving 12 bases between them. The CDR3 totals 14 residues. The CDR3 sequence is CASSSLGIAYEQYV. CDR3 nucleotide sequence: TGTGCCAGCAGTTCCCTAGGCATCGCCTACGAGCAGTACGTC.

The rearrangement uses TRBV9 and TRBJ1-3; 7 nucleotides match TRBD1. Germline CDR1 SGDLS, CDR2 YYNGEE. The V and J ends lost 3 bases and 5 bases, in that order; junction bases with no gene match: 11. The CDR3 is 16 amino acids. CDR3 sequence: CASSETLTGNRNTIYF. The CDR3 nucleotides are TGTGCCAGCAGCGAGACCCTGACAGGGAACCGAAACACCATATATTTT.

The rearrangement links TRBV28 to TRBJ1-1; D ambiguous. The CDR3 is 11 amino acids. Trimming stripped 1 base from V and 6 bases from J, with 3 bases between. Germline V gene data show CDR1 as MDHEN and CDR2 as SYDVKM. The CDR3 reads CASSLYPEAFF. CDR3 bases: TGTGCCAGCAGTTTATATCCTGAAGCTTTCTTT. Supplemented by reference TRBV28 and TRBJ1-1, the full variable domain reads DVKVTQSSRYLVKRTGEKVFLECVQDMDHENMFWYRQDPGLGLRLIYFSYDVKMKEKGDIPEGYSVSREKKERFSLILESASTNQTSMYLCASSLYPEAFFGQGTRLTVV.

The chain employs TRBV30 and TRBJ2-7; the D gene could be TRBD1 or TRBD2 (5 bases each). CDR1 and CDR2 from the germline V gene are GTSNPN and SVGIG (reference sequence). The CDR3 totals 11 residues. Trimming cost V 8 bases and J 3 bases, with 11 bases left between them. The CDR3 reads CAGDQDYEQYV. Here the CDR3 DNA reads TGTGCCGGGGACCAGGACTACGAGCAGTACGTC.

A remark on this clone: Its ends do not fully match the called genes, so a read error is possible. CDR3 in DNA: TGTGCCAGCACCTTATCCCTTGGGCAGTCCTACGAGCAGTACTTC. It encodes CASTLSLGQSYEQYF. This sequence joins TRBV7-9 and TRBJ2-7; D is ambiguous. CDR1 is SEHNR, CDR2 FQNEAQ, per germline (reference sequence). The CDR3 has 15 amino acids.

This chain uses TRBV19 with TRBJ1-5; 7 nucleotides agree with TRBD1. The germline V gene has CDR1 LNHDA and CDR2 SQIVND (reference sequence). Trimming removed 0 bases from V and 0 bases from J; junction bases left unmatched: 5. The CDR3 is made up of 17 amino acids. Here the CDR3 DNA reads TGTGCCAGTAGTATAGACCCGGGACAGAGTAGCAATCAGCCCCAGCATTTT. Its protein product is CASSIDPGQSSNQPQHF.

This clone was observed once. The V call is TRBV6-6, the J call TRBJ2-3, with 7 bases identical to TRBD2. This CDR3 region has 17 residues. CDR1 is MNHNY, CDR2 SVGAGI, per germline (reference sequence). Losses at the gene ends were 5 bases for V and 6 bases for J; bases not matched to a gene: 17. The CDR3, as DNA: TGTGCCAGCAGTCGAAGCGGGCTGGGAGGGGCGGTGGATACGCAGTATTTT. Translating it yields CASSRSGLGGAVDTQYF.

The V and J genes are TRBV25-1 and TRBJ1-4, with D hard to call. V gave up 6 bases and J gave up 1 base, with 6 bases separating them. From germline, CDR1 is MGHDK and CDR2 SYGVNS. This CDR3 is built from 13 residues. CDR3 sequence reads: CASRTETNEKLFF. The CDR3 nucleotides are TGTGCCAGCAGAACCGAAACTAATGAAAAACTGTTTTTT.

CDR3 DNA sequence: TGTGCCAGCAGCAAAGTCGGGACTGTGAATTCACCCCTCCACTTT. As protein: CASSKVGTVNSPLHF. This chain connects TRBV21-1 to TRBJ1-6. TRBV21-1 is a recognized pseudogene. This CDR3 has 15 residues.

The rearrangement links TRBV25-1 to TRBJ2-7; TRBD1 might be the D (5 bases). Germline CDR1 reads MGHDK; CDR2 reads SYGVNS. The CDR3 runs 10 residues. CDR3 protein: CADRHYEQYV. The DNA of the CDR3 is TGTGCAGACAGACACTACGAGCAGTACGTC.

This chain connects TRBV6-6 to TRBJ1-2; no clear D gene. V lost 5 bases and J lost 9, with 16 bases in between. There are 13 residues in the CDR3. Germline-derived CDR1 and CDR2 are MNHNY and SVGAGI (reference sequence). The CDR3 DNA sequence: TGTGCCAGCAGTCCTCCTACGGGGAAGCGCTACACCTTC. Encoded protein: CASSPPTGKRYTF.

The chain has TRBV30 and TRBJ1-2; a possible D gene is TRBD1 (6 bases). CDR1 and CDR2 (germline): GTSNPN, SVGIG (reference sequence). The CDR3 sequence is 15 residues long. V was pared by 1 base and J by 4 bases, with 16 bases between. Written as DNA, the CDR3 is TGTGCCTGGAGTGCCAACCACAGGGTAGGCTATGGCTACACCTTC. Amino acid sequence: CAWSANHRVGYGYTF.

The chain combines TRBV10-3 with TRBJ2-4, with 8 bases fitting TRBD1. Germline CDR1 ENHRY, CDR2 SYGVKD. V shed 2 bases and J 8 bases; nucleotides not matched to a gene: 5. CDR3 length: 14 residues. The CDR3 DNA reads TGTGCCATCAGTGAGGGGACAGGTGCTGACATTCAGTACTTC. This sequence encodes CAISEGTGADIQYF.

V usage is TRBV7-8 and J usage is TRBJ2-3; TRBD1 agrees at 9 bases. J was trimmed by 2 bases and V by 3 bases; bases with no gene match: 3. The CDR3 length is 15 residues. Germline assignment: CDR1 SGHVS and CDR2 FQNEAQ. The CDR3 nucleotides are TGTGCCAGCAGCTTCTTACAGGGGGCCACAGATACGCAGTATTTT. It yields the protein CASSFLQGATDTQYF.

The chain recombines TRBV6-5 with TRBJ1-5; D possibly corresponds to TRBD1 (6 bases). Trimming took 7 bases from V and 5 from J, leaving 12 bases between them. Germline V CDR1 and CDR2: MNHEY, SVGAGI. The CDR3 covers 13 residues. In nucleotides, the CDR3 is TGTGCCAGCAAAGGGGGTAGGTATCAGCCCCAGCATTTT. Its protein product is CASKGGRYQPQHF.

The V gene is TRBV11-2, the J gene TRBJ2-2, with D possibly being TRBD1 (6 bases). Looked up from germline, CDR1 is SGHAT and CDR2 is FQNNGV. V lost 0 bases and J lost 3, with 17 bases in between. The CDR3 contains 18 residues. The chain's CDR3 is CASSLDLYRVPDTGELFF. CDR3 in DNA: TGTGCCAGCAGCTTAGACCTCTACAGGGTCCCGGACACCGGGGAGCTGTTTTTT.